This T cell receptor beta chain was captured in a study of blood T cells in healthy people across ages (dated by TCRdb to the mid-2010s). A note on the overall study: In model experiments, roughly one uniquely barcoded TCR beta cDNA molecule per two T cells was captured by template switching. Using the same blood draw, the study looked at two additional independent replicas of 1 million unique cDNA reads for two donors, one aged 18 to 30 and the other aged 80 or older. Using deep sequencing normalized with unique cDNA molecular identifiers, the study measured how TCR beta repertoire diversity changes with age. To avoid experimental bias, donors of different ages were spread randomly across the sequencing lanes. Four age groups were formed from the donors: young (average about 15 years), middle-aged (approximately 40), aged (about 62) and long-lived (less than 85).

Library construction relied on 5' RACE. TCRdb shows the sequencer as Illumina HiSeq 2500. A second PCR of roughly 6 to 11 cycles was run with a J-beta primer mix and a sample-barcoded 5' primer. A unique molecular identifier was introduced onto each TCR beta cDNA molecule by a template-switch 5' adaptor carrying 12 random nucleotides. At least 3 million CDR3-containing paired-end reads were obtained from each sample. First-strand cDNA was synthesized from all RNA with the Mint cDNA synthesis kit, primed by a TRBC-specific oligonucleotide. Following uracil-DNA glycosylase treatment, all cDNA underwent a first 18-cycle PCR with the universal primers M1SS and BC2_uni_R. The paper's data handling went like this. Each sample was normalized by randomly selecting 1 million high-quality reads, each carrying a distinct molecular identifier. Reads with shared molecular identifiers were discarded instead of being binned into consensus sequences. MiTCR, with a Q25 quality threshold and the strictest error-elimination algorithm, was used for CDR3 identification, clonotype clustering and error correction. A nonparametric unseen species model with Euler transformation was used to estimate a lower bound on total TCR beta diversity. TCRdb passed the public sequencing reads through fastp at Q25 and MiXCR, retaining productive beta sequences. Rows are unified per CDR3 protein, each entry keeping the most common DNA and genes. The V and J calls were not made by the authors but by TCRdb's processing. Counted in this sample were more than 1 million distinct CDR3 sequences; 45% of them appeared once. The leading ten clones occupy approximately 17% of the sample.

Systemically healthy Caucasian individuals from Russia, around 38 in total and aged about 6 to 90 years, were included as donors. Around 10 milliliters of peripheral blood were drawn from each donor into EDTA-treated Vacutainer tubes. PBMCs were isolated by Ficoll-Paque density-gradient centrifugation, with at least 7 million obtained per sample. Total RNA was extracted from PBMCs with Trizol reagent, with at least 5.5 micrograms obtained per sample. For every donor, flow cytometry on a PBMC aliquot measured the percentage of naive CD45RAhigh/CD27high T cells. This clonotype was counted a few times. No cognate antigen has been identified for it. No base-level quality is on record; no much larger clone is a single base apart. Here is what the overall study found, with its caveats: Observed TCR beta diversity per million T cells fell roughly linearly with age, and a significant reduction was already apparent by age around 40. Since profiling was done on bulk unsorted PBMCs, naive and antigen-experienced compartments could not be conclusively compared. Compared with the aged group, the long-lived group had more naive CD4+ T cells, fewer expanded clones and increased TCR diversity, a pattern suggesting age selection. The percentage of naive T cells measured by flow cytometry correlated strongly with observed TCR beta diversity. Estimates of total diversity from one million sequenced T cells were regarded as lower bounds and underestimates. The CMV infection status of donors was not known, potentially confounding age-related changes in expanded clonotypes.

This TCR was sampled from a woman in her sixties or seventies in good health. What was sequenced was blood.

The CDR3 reads CASSPKPREQYF. The DNA reads TGTGCCAGCTCACCTAAACCTAGGGAGCAGTACTTC. Recombination linked TRBV18 to TRBJ2-4; possibly the D gene is TRBD2, per 5 matching bases. CDR1 is given as KGHSH and CDR2 as LQKENI, both from the germline V gene. Inclusive of the bounding cysteine and phenylalanine, the CDR3 is 12 residues long. Kept here is only the CDR3 DNA, which spans 36 bases and is read in frame from base 1. Trimming removed 3 bases from V and 13 bases from J, leaving 13 bases between the germline ends.